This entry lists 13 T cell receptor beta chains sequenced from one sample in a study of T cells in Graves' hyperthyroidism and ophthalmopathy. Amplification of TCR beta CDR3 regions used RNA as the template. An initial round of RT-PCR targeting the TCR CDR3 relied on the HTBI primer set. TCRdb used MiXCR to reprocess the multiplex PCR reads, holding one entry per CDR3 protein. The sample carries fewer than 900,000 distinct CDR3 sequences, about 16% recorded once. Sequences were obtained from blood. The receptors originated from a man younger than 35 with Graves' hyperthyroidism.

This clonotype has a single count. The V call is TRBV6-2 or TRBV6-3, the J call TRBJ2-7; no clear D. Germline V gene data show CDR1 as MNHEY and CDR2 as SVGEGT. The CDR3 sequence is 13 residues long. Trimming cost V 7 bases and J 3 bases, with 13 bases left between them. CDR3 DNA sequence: TGTGCCAGCACCAACGGGTACAGCTACGAGCAGTACTTC. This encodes CASTNGYSYEQYF.

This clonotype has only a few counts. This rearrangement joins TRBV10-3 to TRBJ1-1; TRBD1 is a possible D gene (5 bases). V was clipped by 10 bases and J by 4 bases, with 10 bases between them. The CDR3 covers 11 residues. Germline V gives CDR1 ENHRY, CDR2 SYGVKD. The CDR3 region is CATRGGTEAFF. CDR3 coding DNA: TGTGCCACGAGGGGTGGCACTGAAGCTTTCTTT.

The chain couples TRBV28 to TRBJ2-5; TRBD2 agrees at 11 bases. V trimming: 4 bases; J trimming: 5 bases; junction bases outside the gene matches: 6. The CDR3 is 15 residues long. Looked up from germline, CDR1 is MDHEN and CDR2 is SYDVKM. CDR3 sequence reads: CASSSGGLAAETQYF. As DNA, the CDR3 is TGTGCCAGCAGTTCTGGGGGACTAGCGGCGGAGACCCAGTACTTC. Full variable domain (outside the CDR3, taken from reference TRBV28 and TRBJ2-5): DVKVTQSSRYLVKRTGEKVFLECVQDMDHENMFWYRQDPGLGLRLIYFSYDVKMKEKGDIPEGYSVSREKKERFSLILESASTNQTSMYLCASSSGGLAAETQYFGPGTRLLVL.

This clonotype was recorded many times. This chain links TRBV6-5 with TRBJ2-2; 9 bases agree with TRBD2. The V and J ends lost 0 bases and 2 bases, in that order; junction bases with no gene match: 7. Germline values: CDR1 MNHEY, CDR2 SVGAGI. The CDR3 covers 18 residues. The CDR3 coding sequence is TGTGCCAGCAGTTACTCTGGTAGCGGGAGACCTAACACCGGGGAGCTGTTTTTT. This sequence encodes CASSYSGSGRPNTGELFF.

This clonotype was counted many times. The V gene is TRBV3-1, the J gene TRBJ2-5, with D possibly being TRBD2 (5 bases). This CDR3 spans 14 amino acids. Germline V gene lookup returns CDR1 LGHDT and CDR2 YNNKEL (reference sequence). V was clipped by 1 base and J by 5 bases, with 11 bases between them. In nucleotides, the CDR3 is TGTGCCAGCAGCCAAGGGGGAGTGAGGGAGACCCAGTACTTC. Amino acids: CASSQGGVRETQYF.

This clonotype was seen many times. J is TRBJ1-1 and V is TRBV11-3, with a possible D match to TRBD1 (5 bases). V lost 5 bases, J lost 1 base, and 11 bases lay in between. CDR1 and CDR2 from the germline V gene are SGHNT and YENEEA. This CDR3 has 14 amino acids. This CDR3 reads CASSREDKNTEAFF. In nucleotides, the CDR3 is TGTGCCAGCAGCCGGGAGGACAAGAACACTGAAGCTTTCTTT.

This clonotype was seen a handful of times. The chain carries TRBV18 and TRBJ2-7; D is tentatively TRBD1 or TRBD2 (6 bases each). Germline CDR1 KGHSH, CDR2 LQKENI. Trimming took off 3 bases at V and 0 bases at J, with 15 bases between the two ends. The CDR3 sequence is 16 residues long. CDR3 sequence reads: CASSPPPGGSSYEQYF. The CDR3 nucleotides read TGTGCCAGCTCACCCCCTCCCGGGGGCAGCTCCTACGAGCAGTACTTC.

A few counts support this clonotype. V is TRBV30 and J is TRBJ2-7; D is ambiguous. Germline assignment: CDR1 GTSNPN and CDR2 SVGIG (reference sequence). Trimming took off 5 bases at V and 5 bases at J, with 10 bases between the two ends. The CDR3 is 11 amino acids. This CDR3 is CAWGLTDEQYF. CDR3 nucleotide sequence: TGTGCCTGGGGGCTAACCGACGAGCAGTACTTC.

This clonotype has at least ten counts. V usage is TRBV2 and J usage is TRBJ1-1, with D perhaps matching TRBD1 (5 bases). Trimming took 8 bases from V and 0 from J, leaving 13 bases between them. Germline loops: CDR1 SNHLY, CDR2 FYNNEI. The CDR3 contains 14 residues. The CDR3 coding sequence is TGTGCCAGCGACAGTTACGGGATGAACACTGAAGCTTTCTTT. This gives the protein CASDSYGMNTEAFF.

CDR3 DNA sequence: TGTGCCAGCAGTTACCCGGCCGCAGCGCTCTACGAGCAGTACTTC. Translating it yields CASSYPAAALYEQYF. V and J are TRBV6-5 and TRBJ2-7; D gene uncertain. The CDR3 has 15 residues. V lost 2 bases and J lost 3, with 14 bases in between. Germline CDR1 is MNHEY and CDR2 is SVGAGI.

The CDR3 coding sequence is TGTGCCAGCAGTTTAGGACAGGGTTTTGGAAACACCATATATTTT. This translates into CASSLGQGFGNTIYF. V usage is TRBV28 and J usage is TRBJ1-3; 8 bases line up with TRBD1. V was clipped by 2 bases and J by 3 bases; unmatched bases: 3. This CDR3 has 15 amino acids. Looked up from germline, CDR1 is MDHEN and CDR2 is SYDVKM.

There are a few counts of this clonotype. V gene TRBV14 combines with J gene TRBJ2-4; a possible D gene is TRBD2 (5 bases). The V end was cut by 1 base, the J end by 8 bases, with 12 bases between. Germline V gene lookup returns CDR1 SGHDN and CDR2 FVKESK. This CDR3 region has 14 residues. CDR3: CASSQVGTADIQYF. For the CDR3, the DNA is TGTGCCAGCAGCCAAGTTGGTACAGCGGACATTCAGTACTTC.

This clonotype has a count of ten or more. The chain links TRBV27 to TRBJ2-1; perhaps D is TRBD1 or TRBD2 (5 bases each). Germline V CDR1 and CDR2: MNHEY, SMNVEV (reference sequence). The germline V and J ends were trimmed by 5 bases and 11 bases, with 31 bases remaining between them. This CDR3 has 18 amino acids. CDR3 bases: TGTGCCAGCAGTGGGACGGTCCAGGACCGAGGGGAAAGGGGTAAGCAGTTCTTC. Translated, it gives CASSGTVQDRGERGKQFF.